What follows are 25 T cell receptor beta chains derived from one specimen sequenced in a study of identical twins. TCRdb re-derived calls from the 5' RACE reads in MiXCR, one entry per CDR3 protein. Among fewer than 900,000 distinct CDR3 sequences listed, roughly 20% were seen once. Another study also made use of these data, one on T cells expressing NK-cell markers.

Sequences were obtained from PBMCs. The receptors come from a woman between 18 and 29 years old in good health.

This clonotype was seen a few times. The J gene is TRBJ1-1, the V gene TRBV20-1, with D possibly TRBD1 on 5 matching bases. This CDR3 is built from 15 residues. V was trimmed by 6 bases and J by 4 bases, leaving 21 bases between them. The germline V gene encodes CDR1 DFQATT and CDR2 SNEGSKA (reference sequence). CDR3 sequence reads: CSAAVLRGVSTEAFF. The CDR3 DNA is TGCAGTGCCGCTGTATTAAGAGGGGTGAGCACTGAAGCTTTCTTT.

This clonotype was seen a few times. The chain employs TRBV12-3 or TRBV12-4 and TRBJ1-4; 11 bases are a match to TRBD1. The CDR3 loop spans 15 amino acids. Trimming took 6 bases from V and 7 from J; bases not matched to a gene: 7. CDR3 amino acids: CASSQGQGAGEKLFF. The CDR3 nucleotides are TGTGCCAGCAGCCAAGGACAGGGGGCAGGTGAAAAACTGTTTTTT.

The CDR3 sequence is CASTRSTEAFF. The DNA for the CDR3 is TGTGCCAGCACACGGAGCACTGAAGCTTTCTTT. V gene TRBV12-3 or TRBV12-4 combines with J gene TRBJ1-1; D remains ambiguous. V lost 7 bases and J lost 4, with 7 bases in between. There are 11 residues in the CDR3.

V is TRBV29-1 and J is TRBJ2-7; D not certain. The V gene lost 6 bases and the J gene lost 5 bases, with 14 bases spanning the gap. The CDR3 extends over 12 amino acids. CDR1 SQVTM and CDR2 ANQGSEA come from the germline V gene. Here the CDR3 DNA reads TGCAGCGTCTCATTCCGGGCCGACGAGCAGTACTTC. Translation gives CSVSFRADEQYF.

This clonotype was seen a few times. The chain employs TRBV20-1 and TRBJ2-3, with TRBD1 matching over 7 bases. Germline V gene sequence: CDR1 DFQATT, CDR2 SNEGSKA (reference sequence). J was trimmed by 4 bases and V by 2 bases; bases with no gene match: 0. CDR3 length: 12 amino acids. The CDR3: CSARQGADTQYF. CDR3 sequence (DNA): TGCAGTGCTAGACAGGGGGCAGATACGCAGTATTTT.

V and J are TRBV5-1 and TRBJ2-1, with TRBD2 identical over 11 bases. V shed 0 bases and J 2 bases; nucleotides not matched to a gene: 7. Germline V gene sequence: CDR1 SGHRS, CDR2 YFSETQ. The CDR3 has 18 amino acids. The CDR3 DNA reads as TGCGCCAGCAGCTTGGTAGCGGGAGGGAGTCCCACCTACAATGAGCAGTTCTTC. Encoded protein: CASSLVAGGSPTYNEQFF.

This clonotype was observed a handful of times. The chain combines TRBV29-1 with TRBJ2-7, with D maybe TRBD1 (6 bases). The germline V and J ends were trimmed by 4 bases and 3 bases, with 10 bases remaining between them. The CDR3 loop spans 12 amino acids. Germline V CDR1 and CDR2: SQVTM, ANQGSEA. The CDR3 loop reads CSVGQVDYEQYF. CDR3 nucleotide sequence: TGCAGCGTTGGACAGGTTGACTACGAGCAGTACTTC.

The chain joins TRBV20-1 to TRBJ2-7; 7 nucleotides line up with TRBD2. After removal of 0 bases from V and 2 bases from J, the junction contained 7 bases not matched to a gene. CDR1 DFQATT and CDR2 SNEGSKA come from the germline V gene (reference sequence). The CDR3 is 15 residues long. The CDR3 DNA follows: TGCAGTGCTAGAGATCGGGCTAGCGGAACCTACGAGCAGTACTTC. Translation: CSARDRASGTYEQYF.

This clonotype was detected many times. This sequence joins TRBV29-1 and TRBJ2-3, with 7 nucleotides matching TRBD2. This CDR3 has 14 residues. The V and J ends lost 3 bases and 3 bases, in that order; junction bases with no gene match: 6. CDR1 SQVTM and CDR2 ANQGSEA come from the germline V gene. CDR3 sequence: CSVDRLGGTDTQYF. Here the CDR3 DNA reads TGCAGCGTTGATCGGCTGGGAGGGACAGATACGCAGTATTTT.

This clonotype was counted between two and nine times. V usage is TRBV5-1 and J usage is TRBJ1-2; D is undetermined. Germline loops: CDR1 SGHRS, CDR2 YFSETQ. The V end lost 2 bases, the J end lost 4 bases, and 6 bases lay between the germline ends. CDR3 length equals 12 residues. The CDR3 loop is CASSFEFYGYTF. For the CDR3, the DNA is TGCGCCAGCAGCTTCGAGTTCTATGGCTACACCTTC.

This clonotype was detected only a few times. This chain joins TRBV30 and TRBJ2-3; 8 bases are shared with TRBD1. CDR3 length equals 15 residues. The junction had 7 bases not matched to a gene; V was cut back by 3 bases and J by 2 bases. The V gene's germline CDR1 is GTSNPN and CDR2 SVGIG (reference sequence). This chain's CDR3 is CAWSLTGGYTDTQYF. In nucleotides, the CDR3 is TGTGCCTGGAGCCTAACAGGGGGATACACAGATACGCAGTATTTT.

The chain is built from TRBV5-1 and TRBJ2-1; 9 positions agree with TRBD2. With 3 bases clipped from V and 3 bases from J, the junction kept 7 bases outside the gene matches. This CDR3 comprises 16 residues. Per germline, CDR1 SGHRS and CDR2 YFSETQ. CDR3 sequence: CASSSLTSGNYNEQFF. The CDR3 nucleotides are TGCGCCAGCAGCTCCTTGACTAGCGGAAACTACAATGAGCAGTTCTTC.

Comments on this clonotype: Because the CDR3's place on the DNA is in doubt, the DNA is left out and the CDR3 is given as listed by TCRdb. This chain uses TRBV6-5 with TRBJ1-3. Germline loops: CDR1 MNHEY, CDR2 SVGAGI. The CDR3 spans 14 amino acids, including both terminal residues. The CDR3 loop reads CASSSSGTGNTIYF.

This clonotype has a handful of counts. The chain combines TRBV4-3 with TRBJ1-3; a weak D match, TRBD1 (5 bases). CDR1 is LGHNA and CDR2 is YSLEER in the germline V gene. This CDR3 is built from 15 residues. V shed 2 bases and J shed 1 base, with 9 bases lying between them. The CDR3 spells CASSQYRSSGNTIYF. In DNA, the CDR3 is TGCGCCAGCAGCCAATACAGGAGTTCTGGAAACACCATATATTTT.

V usage is TRBV27 and J usage is TRBJ2-7, with D hard to call. Germline-derived CDR1 and CDR2 are MNHEY and SMNVEV (reference sequence). This CDR3 is built from 14 residues. V was shortened by 6 bases and J by 3 bases, with 15 bases between the two germline ends. The CDR3 sequence is CASRPGLLLYEQYF. CDR3 DNA sequence: TGTGCCAGCAGGCCGGGCCTGCTCCTCTACGAGCAGTACTTC.

V and J are TRBV20-1 and TRBJ2-6; tentative D call: TRBD2 (5 bases). Germline assignment: CDR1 DFQATT and CDR2 SNEGSKA (reference sequence). The ends were cut back, 3 bases at V and 0 bases at J, with 12 bases in the middle. The CDR3 runs 16 residues. The CDR3 protein is CSASSAESSGANVLTF. The CDR3 DNA reads TGCAGTGCTAGTAGCGCAGAGAGCTCTGGGGCCAACGTCCTGACTTTC.

Many counts were recorded for this clonotype. The chain carries TRBV9 and TRBJ2-4; TRBD2 matches 10 bases. Germline CDR1 reads SGDLS; CDR2 reads YYNGEE. Trimming took 0 bases from V and 6 from J; bases not matched to a gene: 3. The CDR3 is 15 residues long. As DNA, the CDR3 is TGTGCCAGCAGCGTAGAGGCTAGCGGGAGAAACATTCAGTACTTC. Amino acid sequence: CASSVEASGRNIQYF.

CDR3: CSARDRGKLQHEQFF. For the CDR3, the DNA is TGCAGTGCTAGAGATCGGGGAAAACTGCAGCATGAGCAGTTCTTC. The genes are TRBV20-1 and TRBJ2-1; possibly TRBD2 for D (5 bases). Trimming shortened V by 0 bases and J by 8 bases, and 17 bases separated the two germline ends. Looked up from germline, CDR1 is DFQATT and CDR2 is SNEGSKA (reference sequence). The CDR3 totals 15 residues.

The chain couples TRBV12-3 or TRBV12-4 to TRBJ1-1; D is uncertain. The ends were cut back, 7 bases at V and 1 base at J, with 10 bases in the middle. The CDR3 covers 13 residues. The CDR3 DNA follows: TGTGCCAGCACTCCCGTTTGGAACACTGAAGCTTTCTTT. This codes for CASTPVWNTEAFF.

The CDR3 reads CASSFTSGEQFF. CDR3 bases: TGTGCCAGCAGTTTTACTAGCGGCGAGCAGTTCTTC. This chain uses TRBV12-3 or TRBV12-4 with TRBJ2-1, with 8 nucleotides matching TRBD2. Unmatched junction bases numbered 2, after V lost 3 bases and J lost 10 bases. The CDR3 covers 12 residues.

This clonotype appeared many times. The DNA of the CDR3 is TGCGCCAGCAGCCCGGGACAGACCTCCTACAATGAGCAGTTCTTC. Translation gives CASSPGQTSYNEQFF. The V call is TRBV5-1, the J call TRBJ2-1; 7 nucleotides agree with TRBD1. Per germline, CDR1 SGHRS and CDR2 YFSETQ. The CDR3 covers 15 residues. With 4 bases clipped from V and 0 bases from J, the junction kept 4 bases outside the gene matches.

This clonotype was seen more than once but under ten times. The chain is built from TRBV6-1 and TRBJ1-2; D possibly corresponds to TRBD1 (5 bases). Trimming stripped 2 bases from V and 2 bases from J, with 12 bases between. Per the germline V gene, CDR1 is MNHNS and CDR2 is SASEGT. This CDR3 region has 15 residues. This CDR3 reads CASSEQRGNNYGYTF. CDR3 DNA: TGTGCCAGCAGTGAACAGAGGGGAAACAACTATGGCTACACCTTC.

The chain couples TRBV9 to TRBJ2-5, with TRBD1 matching over 8 bases. From germline, CDR1 is SGDLS and CDR2 YYNGEE. This CDR3 is 15 amino acids long. The V segment lost 0 bases and the J segment 4 bases; nucleotides outside the gene matches: 5. The CDR3 sequence: CASSVAGGLRETQYF. The CDR3 nucleotides read TGTGCCAGCAGCGTAGCAGGGGGCCTAAGAGAGACCCAGTACTTC.

This clonotype was seen ten or more times. V and J are TRBV7-8 and TRBJ2-1, with 7 bases lining up with TRBD1. Germline trimming cut 6 bases from V and 1 base from J; bases unmatched to any gene: 12. The germline V gene encodes CDR1 SGHVS and CDR2 FQNEAQ. This CDR3 is built from 17 residues. CDR3 DNA sequence: TGTGCCAGCAGAATAGTAGGACAGGCGAGGTCCTACAATGAGCAGTTCTTC. As protein: CASRIVGQARSYNEQFF.

Many counts were recorded for this clonotype. The chain joins TRBV20-1 to TRBJ1-3, with D perhaps matching TRBD1 (5 bases). Germline loops: CDR1 DFQATT, CDR2 SNEGSKA (reference sequence). The CDR3 is 13 amino acids. V lost 3 bases and J lost 2, with 8 bases in between. CDR3 protein: CSASSTAGNTIYF. CDR3 nucleotide sequence: TGCAGTGCTAGCTCGACAGCTGGAAACACCATATATTTT.